The clone carrying this T cell receptor beta chain showed up just once. Clones were sequenced by immunoSEQ multiplex PCR, and TCRdb holds only the in-frame ones, with some missing. The sample shows tens of thousands of clones, 79% of them seen only once. The sample is drawn from a study of a mutant IDH1 vaccine in newly diagnosed glioma. About the study: Treated patients comprised 62.5% males and around 40% females, mean age about 40 years. Previous treatment comprised radiotherapy, temozolomide, or both, mostly both.

Time point here: baseline, week 1 (first vaccination visit). Treatment indicated: pre-vaccination baseline after standard-of-care therapy. The CDR3 contains 14 residues. The germline V and J ends were trimmed by 3 bases and 10 bases, with 18 bases remaining between them. Per the germline V gene, CDR1 is MNHNS and CDR2 is SASEGT. Source: PBMCs, taken from a glioma patient treated with radiotherapy, temozolomide or both. V usage is TRBV6-1 and J usage is TRBJ1-1; the D gene is possibly TRBD1 (6 bases). This TCR was recovered from a man aged 50 to 59 with glioma. CDR3 sequence: CASSEGGRGIGAFF. The CDR3 DNA follows: TGTGCCAGCAGTGAGGGGGGTAGGGGGATCGGAGCTTTCTTT.